The rows below give T cell receptor beta chains drawn from one sample of a study of beta chain features in type 1 diabetes. Here immunoSEQ multiplex PCR was the method, and the copy in TCRdb shows in-frame clones only, minus some. The sample lists 680,000 or so clones; roughly a sixth were seen once. Sequenced material: naive CD4+ T cells from blood. Every receptor here comes from a man between 18 and 35 years old in good health. CDR3s include the opening cysteine and the closing phenylalanine or tryptophan. A D gene is named only where the DNA matches it firmly. Clone size is stated in some rows and not others, as once, few, many or a class when expanded.

>-|TRBV10-2|TRBJ1-5|TRBD1
TGCGCCAGCAAGGGACAGTTAAATCAGCCCCAGCATTTT
CASKGQLNQPQHF
>-|TRBV9|TRBJ2-3|-
TGTGCCAGCAGCCCCGGCCGAAGCACAGATACGCAGTATTTT
CASSPGRSTDTQYF
>few|TRBV6-6|TRBJ2-7|TRBD1
TGTGCCAGCAGTTACCTGGACAGGTTCTCCTACGAGCAGTACTTC
CASSYLDRFSYEQYF
>few|TRBV6-9|TRBJ2-3|-
TGTGCCAGCAGTTACCCCCGCGAGGGGCTTGACACAGATACGCAGTATTTT
CASSYPREGLDTDTQYF
>-|TRBV9|TRBJ2-5|-
TGTGCCAGCAGCGCCGGGACTGGGGTTTGGGAGACCCAGTACTTC
CASSAGTGVWETQYF
>-|TRBV5-1|TRBJ1-1|-
TGCGCCAGCAGCTCTTCGGGGTGGAACACTGAAGCTTTCTTT
CASSSSGWNTEAFF
>few|TRBV6-5|TRBJ1-1|-
TGTGCCAGCAGGCGCCAGGTGAACACTGAAGCTTTCTTT
CASRRQVNTEAFF
>-|TRBV2|TRBJ1-1|-
TGTGCCAGCAGTGAGCGAGGGTCTGCACCTTTT
CASSERGSAPF
>few|TRBV7-2|TRBJ2-1|-
TGTGCCAGCAGCTCCATAAGAGGCTCCGGGACTTACAATGAGCAGTTCTTC
CASSSIRGSGTYNEQFF
>-|TRBV5-1|TRBJ2-3|TRBD1
TGCGCCAGCAGCTTGCAGGGGGCGCTTGGCACAGATACGCAGTATTTT
CASSLQGALGTDTQYF
>-|TRBV5-1|TRBJ2-7|-
TGCGCCAGCAGCTGGGGAACCTACGAGCAGTACTTC
CASSWGTYEQYF
>-|TRBV30|TRBJ2-7|-
TGTGCCTCTACAGGGGAGGTCTACGAGCAGTACTTC
CASTGEVYEQYF
>-|TRBV2|TRBJ1-4|-
TGTGCCAGCAGTGTGAACGTTAATGAAAAACTGTTTTTT
CASSVNVNEKLFF
>-|TRBV30|TRBJ2-7|TRBD1
TGTGCCTGGGGGCCAGGGGGCTCCTACGAGCAGTACTTC
CAWGPGGSYEQYF
>-|TRBV7-9|TRBJ2-2|-
TGTGCCAGCAGCCCCCCCGCCACCGGGGAGCTGTTTTTT
CASSPPATGELFF
>few|TRBV10-3|TRBJ2-3|TRBD1
TGTGCCATCAGTGAGTCGGGACAGGGTTTTTCAGATACGCAGTATTTT
CAISESGQGFSDTQYF
>-|TRBV7-9|TRBJ1-2|-
TGTGCCAGCAGCTTATGGACCACTAACTATGGCTACACCTTC
CASSLWTTNYGYTF
>-|TRBV7-2|TRBJ2-3|TRBD2
TGTGCCAGCAGCCCCATCCTAGCGGGAGAGGGTGATACGCAGTATTTT
CASSPILAGEGDTQYF
>-|TRBV18|TRBJ2-3|TRBD1
TGTGCCAGCTCACCCCGACAGGGCGCAGATACGCAGTATTTT
CASSPRQGADTQYF
>few|TRBV7-2|TRBJ2-1|-
TGTGCCAGCAGCTTAGTGGTAGGGGTACAAGGAGGCAATGAGCAGTTCTTC
CASSLVVGVQGGNEQFF
>few|TRBV18|TRBJ1-5|-
TGTGCCAGCTCACTTGGTCCTCAGCCCCAGCATTTT
CASSLGPQPQHF
>-|TRBV6-5|TRBJ1-5|-
TGTGCCAGCAGTTACTCGTTGGGGAATCAGCCCCAGCATTTT
CASSYSLGNQPQHF
>-|TRBV2|TRBJ1-3|-
TGTGCCAGCAGTGCGGGGAACTCTGGAAACACCATATATTTT
CASSAGNSGNTIYF
>few|TRBV29-1|TRBJ2-5|-
TGCAGCGGGGGACGGCAAGAGACCCAGTACTTC
CSGGRQETQYF
>-|TRBV18|TRBJ2-7|TRBD2
TGTGCCAGCTCACCTGGACTAGCGGAGACGGGGCAGTACTTC
CASSPGLAETGQYF
>-|TRBV19|TRBJ1-2|-
TGTGCCAGTACCCCCGGGATCGGGGTCGGCTATGGCTACACCTTC
CASTPGIGVGYGYTF
>few|TRBV6-6|TRBJ1-1|-
TGTGCCAGCAGTTCCGAGGGGACCCCAGAAGCTTTCTTT
CASSSEGTPEAFF
>few|TRBV9|TRBJ2-2|TRBD2
TGTGCCAGCAGCGCTAGCGGGAGTGACACCGGGGAGCTGTTTTTT
CASSASGSDTGELFF
>-|TRBV5-4|TRBJ1-2|TRBD1
TGTGCCAGCAGCTTGCCAGGGGGCTATGGCTACACCTTC
CASSLPGGYGYTF
>few|TRBV29-1|TRBJ1-4|-
TGCAGCGTTCGTCCGGGGGATACTAATGAAAAACTGTTTTTT
CSVRPGDTNEKLFF
>-|TRBV7-3|TRBJ2-3|-
TGTGCCAGCAGCTTAGCCCGTGGCTCAGATACGCAGTATTTT
CASSLARGSDTQYF
>-|TRBV7-2|TRBJ2-5|-
TGTGCCAGCAGCCCGGGACCGCACCAAGAGACCCAGTACTTC
CASSPGPHQETQYF
>-|TRBV15|TRBJ1-4|-
TGTGCCACCAGCATGGACGTCCCCCAAAAACTGTTTTTT
CATSMDVPQKLFF
>few|TRBV7-3|TRBJ2-3|TRBD2
TGTGCCAGCAGCTACGGACTAGCGGGCATCACAGATACGCAGTATTTT
CASSYGLAGITDTQYF
>-|TRBV19|TRBJ1-1|-
TGTGCCAGTAGTTCACAAGGGCTAGGCACTGAAGCTTTCTTT
CASSSQGLGTEAFF
>few|TRBV2|TRBJ1-2|-
TGTGCCAGCAGTGAACAGAGCTATGGCTACACCTTC
CASSEQSYGYTF
>-|TRBV29-1|TRBJ2-7|-
TGCAGCGCACGGGGAAGACTTTACGAGCAGTACTTC
CSARGRLYEQYF
>-|TRBV4-3|TRBJ2-1|-
TGCGCCAGCAGCCAAGATCAAGGCAATGAGCAGTTCTTC
CASSQDQGNEQFF
>-|TRBV4-3|TRBJ2-1|TRBD2
TGCGCCAGCAGCCAAACCCTTGCGGAAAGCGGGAGGCGCAATGAGCAGTTCTTC
CASSQTLAESGRRNEQFF
>-|TRBV7-9|TRBJ2-7|TRBD2
TGTGCCAGCACCGACCTCCGACTAGCCCCCTACGAGCAGTACTTC
CASTDLRLAPYEQYF
>few|TRBV4-1|TRBJ2-7|TRBD2
TGCGCCAGCAGCCAGAACCTAGCGGGGGCATACGAGCAGTACTTC
CASSQNLAGAYEQYF
>few|TRBV7-2|TRBJ2-1|-
TGTGCCAGCAGCATCCGGGGAAACAATGAGCAGTTCTTC
CASSIRGNNEQFF
>-|TRBV18|TRBJ1-6|-
TGTGCCAGCTCACCAAGTTTCGACGTCCGGAATTCACCCCTCCACTTT
CASSPSFDVRNSPLHF
>-|TRBV5-1|TRBJ2-7|-
TGCGCCAGCAGCTTGGGGACAGCCTCCTACGAGCAGTACTTC
CASSLGTASYEQYF
>few|TRBV9|TRBJ2-7|TRBD2
TGTGCCAGCAGCCCAAATCTAGCGGGTGGGAGGTACGAGCAGTACTTC
CASSPNLAGGRYEQYF
>-|TRBV4-3|TRBJ1-6|TRBD1
TGCGCCAGCAGCCAAGGGAACAGGGGGGGTATTTCACCCCTCCACTTT
CASSQGNRGGISPLHF
>-|TRBV7-2|TRBJ1-5|-
TGTGCCAGCAGCTTATCCCATCAGCCCCAGCATTTT
CASSLSHQPQHF
>-|TRBV6-1|TRBJ1-4|-
TGTGCCACCCAGGGAGGAGAAGAAAAACTGTTTTTT
CATQGGEEKLFF
>-|TRBV7-6|TRBJ2-1|TRBD1
TGTGCCAGCAGCTTAAGGGGACAGGGAACCTACAATGAGCAGTTCTTC
CASSLRGQGTYNEQFF
>-|TRBV4-3|TRBJ1-1|TRBD1
TGCGCCAGCAGGGACAGGGGGCGAACTGAAGCTTTCTTT
CASRDRGRTEAFF
>-|TRBV9|TRBJ1-6|-
TGTGCCAGCAGCGCCAGTACCGGGACCTCCTATAATTCACCCCTCCACTTT
CASSASTGTSYNSPLHF
>-|TRBV9|TRBJ2-2|-
TGTGCCAGCAGCGTAGTTCTGAACACCGGGGAGCTGTTTTTT
CASSVVLNTGELFF
>few|TRBV7-2|TRBJ2-4|-
TGTGCCAGCAGCTTAGCGTCGCCTACCCTTCAGTACTTC
CASSLASPTLQYF
>few|TRBV18|TRBJ1-6|-
TGTGCCAGCTCGCTCACTGGGACAAATAATTCACCCCTCCACTTT
CASSLTGTNNSPLHF
>-|TRBV2|TRBJ2-7|TRBD1
TGTGCCAGTTGGGACAGCCCTAACGAGCAGTACTTC
CASWDSPNEQYF
>once|TRBV5-1|TRBJ2-7|-
TGCGCCAGCAGCTTGGGTATGAGGGTTCGGGAGCAGTACTTC
CASSLGMRVREQYF
>few|TRBV5-5|TRBJ1-5|TRBD1
TGTGCCAGCAGCATTAAAGGACAGGGGCAACAACATTTT
CASSIKGQGQQHF
>-|TRBV7-2|TRBJ2-1|-
TGTGCCAGCAGCTTAAATCGGGGTGAGCAGTTCTTC
CASSLNRGEQFF